The next 27 T cell receptor beta chains were all read from a single sample in a study of cytomegalovirus exposure and HLA in healthy donors. Primers for the PCR totalled 60 Vbeta and 13 Jbeta. Only in-frame clones appear in the TCRdb table, and some are missing; sequencing was by immunoSEQ multiplex PCR. The data show under 120,000 clones, approximately 70% seen once. Sequenced sample: PBMCs. These receptors all stem from a young man in good health and CMV-seropositive.

This chain connects TRBV7-2 to TRBJ2-7; 7 bases line up with TRBD1. J gave up 9 bases and V 5 bases, and 16 bases lay outside the gene matches. The CDR3 totals 15 residues. The germline V gene has CDR1 SGHTA and CDR2 FQGNSA. The CDR3 DNA reads as TGTGCCAGCAGCCCCCAGGCAGGGACAGAGAAGGGGCAGTACTTC. Its translation is CASSPQAGTEKGQYF.

The chain links TRBV5-1 to TRBJ2-1; no clear D. With 6 bases removed from V and 3 bases from J, the gap between germline ends came to 13 bases. The germline V gene encodes CDR1 SGHRS and CDR2 YFSETQ. This CDR3 has 14 amino acids. Here the CDR3 reads CASKSYSGYNEQFF. The CDR3 DNA is TGCGCCAGCAAATCATATTCCGGCTACAATGAGCAGTTCTTC.

The genes are TRBV6-1 and TRBJ1-6; TRBD1 might be the D (5 bases). The CDR3 length is 13 residues. The ends were cut back, 5 bases at V and 9 bases at J, with 11 bases in the middle. Germline V CDR1 and CDR2: MNHNS, SASEGT. Here the CDR3 DNA reads TGTGCCAGCAGTAGTCCCAGGGTTTCACCCCTCCACTTT. Translated: CASSSPRVSPLHF.

V gene TRBV27 combines with J gene TRBJ2-1; the D gene is possibly TRBD2 (5 bases). There are 12 residues in the CDR3. In germline, CDR1 is MNHEY, CDR2 SMNVEV (reference sequence). V shed 6 bases and J shed 12 bases, with 15 bases lying between them. CDR3 nucleotide sequence: TGTGCCAGCAGCCATATTGGCGCGGGGCAGTTCTTC. It is translated as CASSHIGAGQFF.

There are a few counts of this clone. The chain is built from TRBV10-2 and TRBJ1-6; D gene unclear. Looked up from germline, CDR1 is WSHSY and CDR2 is SAAADI. The CDR3 is 14 amino acids. Trimming left V 4 bases short and J 5 bases short, with 9 bases between. The CDR3 coding sequence is TGCGCCAGCAGTGTGGCCGAAAATAATTCACCCCTCCACTTT. The encoded protein is CASSVAENNSPLHF.

V gene TRBV6-1 combines with J gene TRBJ1-1; TRBD1 aligns across 8 bases. The CDR3 contains 15 residues. CDR1 and CDR2 (germline): MNHNS, SASEGT. Germline trimming cut 4 bases from V and 0 bases from J; bases unmatched to any gene: 4. The CDR3 DNA is TGTGCCAGCAGTGGCCCGACAGGGGTGAACACTGAAGCTTTCTTT. It yields the protein CASSGPTGVNTEAFF.

The V gene is TRBV5-1, the J gene TRBJ1-3; D is undetermined. CDR1 is SGHRS, CDR2 YFSETQ, per germline. The CDR3 extends over 15 amino acids. V lost 0 bases to trimming and J lost 0 bases, with 7 bases between them. The CDR3 loop reads CASSLDAVSGNTIYF. CDR3 bases: TGCGCCAGCAGCTTGGATGCGGTCTCTGGAAACACCATATATTTT.

This chain connects TRBV5-1 to TRBJ2-3; weak D call: TRBD2 (7 bases). The V end was cut by 3 bases, the J end by 0 bases, with 11 bases between. In germline, CDR1 is SGHRS, CDR2 YFSETQ. This CDR3 comprises 15 residues. Written as DNA, the CDR3 is TGCGCCAGCAGCTGGGGGGGCGCGAGCACAGATACGCAGTATTTT. As protein: CASSWGGASTDTQYF.

The V and J genes are TRBV21-1 and TRBJ1-2; the table's D call, TRBD1, was not checked against the DNA. TRBV21-1 is described as a pseudogene. CDR3 size: 16 residues. This chain's CDR3 is CASSKVGQEVEYGYTF. Written as DNA, the CDR3 is TGTGCCAGCAGCAAAGTTGGACAGGAGGTCGAGTATGGCTACACCTTC.

The rearrangement joins TRBV19 to TRBJ2-5, with a tentative D call TRBD1 (5 bases). Germline lookup yields CDR1 LNHDA and CDR2 SQIVND (reference sequence). V was pared by 1 base and J by 4 bases, with 7 bases between. This CDR3 has 13 amino acids. The CDR3 loop reads CASSIGQGETQYF. The CDR3, as DNA: TGTGCCAGTAGTATAGGTCAGGGAGAGACCCAGTACTTC.

In this sample, this clone turned up a few times. The V gene is TRBV7-8, the J gene TRBJ1-2; D is undetermined. The CDR3 has 14 amino acids. Germline V gene lookup returns CDR1 SGHVS and CDR2 FQNEAQ. V lost 1 base and J lost 4, with 10 bases in between. CDR3 bases: TGTGCCAGCAGCTTAGAACCGGGAGGCTATGGCTACACCTTC. This encodes CASSLEPGGYGYTF.

The chain combines TRBV9 with TRBJ2-7, with a weak D call TRBD1 (5 bases). Germline loops: CDR1 SGDLS, CDR2 YYNGEE. The CDR3 is 13 residues long. With 0 bases removed from V and 6 bases from J, the gap between germline ends came to 10 bases. This CDR3 is CASSVDLQVEQYF. As DNA, the CDR3 is TGTGCCAGCAGCGTAGACCTACAGGTCGAGCAGTACTTC. Together with reference TRBV9 and TRBJ2-7, the CDR3 gives the full variable domain: DSGVTQTPKHLITATGQRVTLRCSPRSGDLSVYWYQQSLDQGLQFLIQYYNGEERAKGNILERFSAQQFPDLHSELNLSSLELGDSALYFCASSVDLQVEQYFGPGTRLTVT.

The V and J genes are TRBV5-1 and TRBJ2-3; a weak D match, TRBD1 (5 bases). The CDR3 sequence is 14 residues long. The V end lost 4 bases, the J end lost 4 bases, and 13 bases lay between the germline ends. The germline V gene encodes CDR1 SGHRS and CDR2 YFSETQ. The CDR3 DNA is TGCGCCAGCAGCAGGGGTGGGCAGGCAGATACGCAGTATTTT. It translates to CASSRGGQADTQYF.

The rearrangement uses TRBV5-5 and TRBJ1-2; D perhaps matches TRBD1 (5 bases). Per germline, CDR1 SGHKS and CDR2 YYEKEE (reference sequence). V lost 6 bases and J lost 0, with 15 bases in between. This CDR3 comprises 15 residues. The CDR3 loop is CASTSQGQANYGYTF. The CDR3 DNA reads as TGTGCCAGCACGTCGCAGGGCCAAGCTAACTATGGCTACACCTTC.

The rearrangement uses TRBV6-5 and TRBJ1-3; D gene ambiguous. V was cut by 0 bases and J by 0 bases, with 6 bases left in between. The germline V gene encodes CDR1 MNHEY and CDR2 SVGAGI. The CDR3 consists of 15 residues. The CDR3 DNA follows: TGTGCCAGCAGTTACTCCGGGTACTCTGGAAACACCATATATTTT. It is translated as CASSYSGYSGNTIYF.

This clone was found a few times. The rearrangement uses TRBV4-1 and TRBJ2-1; the D gene is possibly TRBD1 (6 bases). V dropped 4 bases and J dropped 3 bases, with 13 bases sitting between them. CDR3 length: 15 residues. Germline V gene sequence: CDR1 MGHRA, CDR2 YSYEKL. The CDR3 DNA follows: TGCGCCAGCAGCCCTGGGGCAGGGGTCTACAATGAGCAGTTCTTC. Amino acids: CASSPGAGVYNEQFF.

The V and J genes are TRBV6-6 and TRBJ2-5, with D unclear. The CDR3 contains 12 residues. Germline V gene sequence: CDR1 MNHNY, CDR2 SVGAGI (reference sequence). Trimming left V 4 bases short and J 5 bases short, with 8 bases between. The DNA of the CDR3 is TGTGCCAGCAGTTTAATATCGGAGACCCAGTACTTC. Translation gives CASSLISETQYF.

The chain carries TRBV7-6 and TRBJ1-3; 7 bases agree with TRBD1. The DNA end is a closer match to TRBJ2-2, so the J assignment may be wrong. The CDR3 runs 16 residues. The germline CDR1 and CDR2 sequences are SGHVS and FNYEAQ. CDR3 loop: CASSFTGVLDTGELFF. In DNA, the CDR3 is TGTGCCAGCAGCTTCACAGGGGTTCTTGACACCGGGGAGCTGTTTTTT.

The chain carries TRBV5-1 and TRBJ2-3; D unresolved. Germline V CDR1 and CDR2: SGHRS, YFSETQ. Trimming pared 2 bases from V and 2 bases from J, leaving 9 bases between. The length of the CDR3 is 14 residues. CDR3 sequence (DNA): TGCGCCAGCAGCTTAGAGACAAACACAGATACGCAGTATTTT. Translated: CASSLETNTDTQYF.

There are a few counts of this clone. The chain employs TRBV30 and TRBJ1-1; 8 nucleotides line up with TRBD1. Germline trimming cut 4 bases from V and 1 base from J; bases unmatched to any gene: 5. The CDR3 is 14 amino acids. CDR1 and CDR2 from the germline V gene are GTSNPN and SVGIG (reference sequence). CDR3 nucleotide sequence: TGTGCCTGGACCCCCGGGACAGGGAACACTGAAGCTTTCTTT. Residues: CAWTPGTGNTEAFF.

V and J are TRBV7-2 and TRBJ1-2, with TRBD1 matching 7 bases. CDR1 SGHTA and CDR2 FQGNSA come from the germline V gene. V trimming: 3 bases; J trimming: 4 bases; junction bases outside the gene matches: 5. The CDR3 is 14 residues long. The DNA for the CDR3 is TGTGCCAGCAGCTTGGAGGGGGCTGGCTATGGCTACACCTTC. The encoded protein is CASSLEGAGYGYTF.

This clone was picked up a small number of times. The chain couples TRBV6-5 to TRBJ2-5; perhaps TRBD2 as D (6 bases). Germline CDR1 reads MNHEY; CDR2 reads SVGAGI. The CDR3 runs to 14 residues. Trimming cost V 6 bases and J 4 bases, with 15 bases left between them. The CDR3 is CASSSRLESETQYF. CDR3 nucleotides: TGTGCCAGCAGCTCCCGACTAGAGTCAGAGACCCAGTACTTC.

The V gene is TRBV19, the J gene TRBJ1-1; a possible D gene is TRBD1 (5 bases). Trimming stripped 6 bases from V and 0 bases from J, with 11 bases between. CDR3 length: 14 residues. Per the germline V gene, CDR1 is LNHDA and CDR2 is SQIVND (reference sequence). CDR3 sequence reads: CASRMGLMNTEAFF. CDR3 sequence (DNA): TGTGCCAGTAGGATGGGACTTATGAACACTGAAGCTTTCTTT.

This clone has more than one count but fewer than ten. This chain links TRBV30 with TRBJ2-5, with D possibly matching TRBD1 (6 bases). The closer fit of TRBJ2-7 to the DNA end suggests the J call may be wrong. CDR1 is GTSNPN and CDR2 is SVGIG in the germline V gene (reference sequence). This CDR3 is built from 14 residues. The CDR3 coding sequence is TGTGCCTGGAGTGGGACAGTCACATCCTACGAGCAGTACTTC. This codes for CAWSGTVTSYEQYF.

The chain couples TRBV13 to TRBJ2-4, with D tentatively TRBD1 (6 bases). This CDR3 contains 13 residues. The V gene's germline CDR1 is PRHDT and CDR2 FYEKMQ (reference sequence). V dropped 5 bases and J dropped 8 bases, with 13 bases sitting between them. The CDR3, as DNA: TGTGCCAGCAGCCCTTTGGGGGCGGACATTCAGTACTTC. Translated, it gives CASSPLGADIQYF. Looking up the rest from reference TRBV13 and TRBJ2-4 gives the full variable domain: AAGVIQSPRHLIKEKRETATLKCYPIPRHDTVYWYQQGPGQDPQFLISFYEKMQSDKGSIPDRFSAQQFSDYHSELNMSSLELGDSALYFCASSPLGADIQYFGAGTRLSVL.

The rearrangement uses TRBV11-2 and TRBJ2-2; possibly TRBD2 for D (6 bases). Germline V gene data show CDR1 as SGHAT and CDR2 as FQNNGV. V gave up 4 bases and J gave up 8 bases, with 11 bases separating them. CDR3 length equals 13 residues. The CDR3 DNA reads as TGTGCCAGCAGCTCCCAGACTAGTGGGGAGCTGTTTTTT. The encoded protein is CASSSQTSGELFF. Filled out from reference TRBV11-2 and TRBJ2-2, the complete variable domain reads EAGVAQSPRYKIIEKRQSVAFWCNPISGHATLYWYQQILGQGPKLLIQFQNNGVVDDSQLPKDRFSAERLKGVDSTLKIQPAKLEDSAVYLCASSSQTSGELFFGEGSRLTVL.

This chain uses TRBV5-1 with TRBJ1-5, with D perhaps matching TRBD1 (6 bases). There are 15 residues in the CDR3. Trimming removed 1 base at V and 3 bases at J, with 11 bases between. Per the germline V gene, CDR1 is SGHRS and CDR2 is YFSETQ. CDR3 DNA sequence: TGCGCCAGCAGCTTGAGTGGGGGGGCCAATCAGCCCCAGCATTTT. Translated, it gives CASSLSGGANQPQHF.